The T cell receptor (beta chain) described here comes from a study of cytomegalovirus exposure and HLA in healthy donors. Regarding the study as a whole: Most TCR sequences were rare, but some public TCRs occurred in many donors. Later on, an analysis found that several of the most significant clusters appeared to be linked to common viral pathogens, which included parvovirus B19.

Researchers ran the PCR with 60 Vbeta and 13 Jbeta primers. TCRdb's copy holds only in-frame clones and misses some; the assay was immunoSEQ multiplex PCR. Its table records 140,000 to 150,000 clones. On this clone itself: What it recognizes is unknown.

CDR1 and CDR2 from the germline V gene are SQVTM and ANQGSEA. The ends were cut back, 3 bases at V and 0 bases at J, with 18 bases in the middle. The CDR3 has 17 amino acids. The chain is built from TRBV29-1 and TRBJ2-1; possibly TRBD1 for D (6 bases). Sample: PBMCs. This clonotype was obtained from a male donor in good health and CMV-seronegative. CDR3 coding DNA: TGCAGCGTTGAGGTCTGGGGGCTTAGGAGCTCCTACAATGAGCAGTTCTTC. Protein: CSVEVWGLRSSYNEQFF.